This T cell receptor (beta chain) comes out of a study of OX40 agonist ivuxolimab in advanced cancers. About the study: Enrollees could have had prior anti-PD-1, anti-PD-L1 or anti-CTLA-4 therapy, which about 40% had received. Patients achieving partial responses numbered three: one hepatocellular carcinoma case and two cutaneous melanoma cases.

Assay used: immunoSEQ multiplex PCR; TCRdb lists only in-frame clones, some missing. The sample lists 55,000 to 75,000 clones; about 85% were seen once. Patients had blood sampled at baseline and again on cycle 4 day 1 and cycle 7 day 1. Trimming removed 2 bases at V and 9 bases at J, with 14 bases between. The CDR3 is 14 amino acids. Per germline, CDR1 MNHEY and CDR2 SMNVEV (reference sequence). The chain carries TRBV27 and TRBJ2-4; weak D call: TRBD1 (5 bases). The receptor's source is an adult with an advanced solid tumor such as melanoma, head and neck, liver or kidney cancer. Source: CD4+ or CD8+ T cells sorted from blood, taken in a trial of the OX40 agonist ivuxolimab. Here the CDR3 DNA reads TGTGCCAGCAGTTTACTTGTAGGGGTCGGCATTCAGTACTTC. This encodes CASSLLVGVGIQYF.